This T cell receptor beta chain was profiled in a study of blood T cell repertoires in COVID-19. Study context: Samples came from the United States, Italy and Spain, spanning acute and convalescent COVID-19.

Methods used by the authors: It was from reference gene primer amplification that nucleated cell counts were estimated. Profiling relied on immunoSEQ multiplex PCR, and the TCRdb table lists in-frame clones only, not all of them. Clone size and the V and J calls come from that table; the DNA yielded D and trimming. In the table there are roughly 60,000 clones, around 75% of which are singletons. V lost 0 bases, J lost 10 bases, and 15 bases lay in between. This CDR3 has 14 amino acids. Germline CDR1 reads SGHAT; CDR2 reads FQNNGV. The sequencing input was peripheral blood. This receptor was taken from a human donor in a cohort sampled during active COVID-19. The gene calls are TRBV11-2 and TRBJ1-1; D is ambiguous. CDR3 loop: CASSLDRGYYGAFF. CDR3 coding DNA: TGTGCCAGCAGCTTAGATCGAGGGTACTACGGAGCTTTCTTT.